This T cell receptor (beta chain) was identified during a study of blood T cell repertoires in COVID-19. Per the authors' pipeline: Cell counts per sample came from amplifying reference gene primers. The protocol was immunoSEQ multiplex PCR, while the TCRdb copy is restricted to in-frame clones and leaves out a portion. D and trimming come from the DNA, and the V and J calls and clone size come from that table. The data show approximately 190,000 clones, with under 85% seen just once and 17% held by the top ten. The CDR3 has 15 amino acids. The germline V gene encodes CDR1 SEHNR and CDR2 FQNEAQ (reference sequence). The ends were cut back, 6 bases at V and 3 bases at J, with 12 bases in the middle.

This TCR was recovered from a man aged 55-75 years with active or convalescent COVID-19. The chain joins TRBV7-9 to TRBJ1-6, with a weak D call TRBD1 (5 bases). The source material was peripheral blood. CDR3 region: CASRNHTGYNSPLHF. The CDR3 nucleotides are TGTGCCAGCAGAAATCATACAGGCTATAATTCACCCCTCCACTTT.